Each of the 17 T cell receptor beta chains below was sequenced from the same sample in a study of cytomegalovirus exposure and HLA in healthy donors. PCR amplification relied on 60 Vbeta primers (plus 13 Jbeta primers). Profiling relied on immunoSEQ multiplex PCR, and the TCRdb table lists in-frame clones only, not all of them. The repertoire holds roughly 120,000 clones, with roughly four fifths as singletons. Source material: PBMCs. The source is a man in his fifties in good health and CMV-seropositive.

V gene TRBV27 combines with J gene TRBJ2-3, with TRBD2 identical over 13 bases. V trimming: 3 bases; J trimming: 6 bases; junction bases outside the gene matches: 12. Germline CDR1 reads MNHEY; CDR2 reads SMNVEV (reference sequence). This CDR3 has 18 residues. The CDR3 region is CASSLVLAGGPHGDTQYF. The CDR3 DNA reads as TGTGCCAGCAGTTTGGTACTAGCGGGGGGGCCACACGGGGATACGCAGTATTTT.

The CDR3 protein is CASSPPARAGYEQYF. CDR3 DNA: TGTGCCAGCTCACCCCCGGCGCGGGCAGGCTACGAGCAGTACTTC. The chain is built from TRBV18 and TRBJ2-7; D perhaps matches TRBD2 (5 bases). CDR3 length: 15 residues. Trimming stripped 3 bases from V and 3 bases from J, with 15 bases between. CDR1 and CDR2 from the germline V gene are KGHSH and LQKENI.

The rearrangement uses TRBV29-1 and TRBJ2-7; possible D gene TRBD1, 6 bases. Germline lookup yields CDR1 SQVTM and CDR2 ANQGSEA. The CDR3 length is 12 residues. V was clipped by 7 bases and J by 2 bases, with 12 bases between them. The CDR3 sequence: CSALQGTYEQYF. For the CDR3, the DNA is TGCAGCGCCTTACAGGGAACCTACGAGCAGTACTTC.

The rearrangement joins TRBV18 to TRBJ1-5, with D perhaps matching TRBD1 (5 bases). V was clipped by 2 bases and J by 6 bases, with 17 bases between them. This CDR3 region has 16 residues. Germline V gene data show CDR1 as KGHSH and CDR2 as LQKENI. The CDR3, as DNA: TGTGCCAGCTCACCAGGGGCAGGCGGGGGTGGTCAGCCCCAGCATTTT. Translating it yields CASSPGAGGGGQPQHF.

The chain combines TRBV6-5 with TRBJ1-5, with D perhaps TRBD1 (5 bases). CDR3 length equals 15 residues. CDR1 and CDR2 (germline): MNHEY, SVGAGI. Trimming shortened V by 6 bases and J by 6 bases, and 18 bases separated the two germline ends. The chain's CDR3 is CASSLQAPPGQPQHF. DNA of the CDR3: TGTGCCAGCAGCCTACAGGCCCCGCCAGGTCAGCCCCAGCATTTT.

The chain recombines TRBV18 with TRBJ2-5; 7 bases align to TRBD1. Germline V gives CDR1 KGHSH, CDR2 LQKENI. The CDR3 has 14 amino acids. V dropped 4 bases and J dropped 5; count of bases not matched to a gene: 7. The CDR3 reads CASSLDGTVETQYF. The CDR3 nucleotides read TGTGCCAGCTCACTGGATGGGACAGTGGAGACCCAGTACTTC.

This sequence joins TRBV10-1 and TRBJ1-1, with 7 bases fitting TRBD1. V gave up 3 bases and J gave up 6 bases; unmatched junction bases: 7. The CDR3 has 14 amino acids. Germline V lookup: CDR1 WNHNN, CDR2 SYGVQD (reference sequence). The CDR3 spells CASSEGGAIAEAFF. DNA for the CDR3: TGCGCCAGCAGTGAAGGGGGCGCCATAGCTGAAGCTTTCTTT.

This clone was observed a single time. V gene TRBV20-1 combines with J gene TRBJ1-2; TRBD1 matches 7 bases. The CDR3 sequence is 11 residues long. CDR1 is DFQATT and CDR2 is SNEGSKA in the germline V gene (reference sequence). This CDR3 reads CISRGQGGYTF. CDR3 nucleotide sequence: TGCATCTCGAGGGGGCAGGGTGGCTACACCTTC.

The chain employs TRBV5-4 and TRBJ1-6; D perhaps matches TRBD1 (5 bases). The ends were cut back, 0 bases at V and 2 bases at J, with 12 bases in the middle. Germline V CDR1 and CDR2: SGHNT, YYREEE (reference sequence). The CDR3 sequence is 17 residues long. The DNA for the CDR3 is TGTGCCAGCAGCTTGGGGCAGGGTAAGGCCTATAATTCACCCCTCCACTTT. This gives the protein CASSLGQGKAYNSPLHF.

The chain uses TRBV7-2 and TRBJ1-2, with TRBD1 identical over 7 bases. The CDR3 is 16 residues long. CDR1 and CDR2 (germline): SGHTA, FQGNSA. With V trimmed by 4 bases and J by 6 bases, 14 bases remained unmatched. CDR3 bases: TGTGCCAGCAGCTCCCGGGGTCGCGACAGGGTGGATGGCTACACCTTC. Encoded protein: CASSSRGRDRVDGYTF.

CDR3 coding DNA: TGTGCCAGCTCACCACTTCAGGGTGACGCTGAAGCTTTCTTT. Its protein product is CASSPLQGDAEAFF. This chain connects TRBV18 to TRBJ1-1, with D maybe TRBD1 (5 bases). V gave up 1 base and J gave up 6 bases, with 12 bases separating them. The CDR3 runs to 14 residues. Germline lookup yields CDR1 KGHSH and CDR2 LQKENI.

The chain uses TRBV6-5 and TRBJ1-1; TRBD1 is a possible D gene (5 bases). This CDR3 has 15 amino acids. V shed 2 bases and J shed 2 bases, with 12 bases lying between them. The germline V gene has CDR1 MNHEY and CDR2 SVGAGI. This chain's CDR3 is CASSYPAGPNTEAFF. The CDR3 DNA is TGTGCCAGCAGTTACCCTGCGGGGCCTAACACTGAAGCTTTCTTT.

The J gene is TRBJ1-3, the V gene TRBV29-1; no reliable D call. V lost 2 bases to trimming and J lost 2 bases, with 7 bases between them. CDR3 length: 13 amino acids. Germline CDR1 is SQVTM and CDR2 is ANQGSEA. Written as DNA, the CDR3 is TGCAGCGTTGAAAAGTCGGCTGGAAACACCATATATTTT. It translates to CSVEKSAGNTIYF. Combining the CDR3 with reference TRBV29-1 and TRBJ1-3 gives the whole variable domain SAVISQKPSRDICQRGTSLTIQCQVDSQVTMMFWYRQQPGQSLTLIATANQGSEATYESGFVIDKFPISRPNLTFSTLTVSNMSPEDSSIYLCSVEKSAGNTIYFGEGSWLTVV.

The V call is TRBV4-2, the J call TRBJ2-3, with 10 bases matching TRBD2. The trim removed 0 bases at V and 2 bases at J, leaving 2 bases unmatched. Per the germline V gene, CDR1 is LGHNA and CDR2 is YNFKEQ. The CDR3 length is 16 residues. CDR3 protein: CASSQDTSGATDTQYF. The DNA for the CDR3 is TGTGCCAGCAGCCAAGATACTAGCGGGGCCACAGATACGCAGTATTTT.

Comments on this clone: Relative to the germline gene, one junction end is altered; a read error may explain this. The rearrangement joins TRBV5-4 to TRBJ2-5, with 8 bases lining up with TRBD1. Germline V lookup: CDR1 SGHNT, CDR2 YYREEE (reference sequence). This CDR3 spans 15 amino acids. CDR3 residues: CASSSRDRIQGTQYF. The CDR3 DNA follows: TGTGCCAGCAGCTCCCGGGACAGGATACAAGGGACCCAGTACTTC.

This rearrangement joins TRBV11-2 to TRBJ2-3; TRBD2 might be the D (6 bases). Germline V gene data show CDR1 as SGHAT and CDR2 as FQNNGV. The CDR3 is 14 residues long. Between the trimmed V and J ends, which lost 2 bases and 1 base, there was a span of 7 bases. CDR3 DNA sequence: TGTGCCAGCAGCTTAACGGGGGGCACAGATACGCAGTATTTT. This encodes CASSLTGGTDTQYF.

J is TRBJ2-5 and V is TRBV19, with a weak D call TRBD1 (6 bases). Trimming removed 1 base at V and 1 base at J, with 13 bases between. CDR3 length equals 16 residues. CDR1 is LNHDA, CDR2 SQIVND, per germline (reference sequence). CDR3 DNA: TGTGCCAGTAGTATAGTCCGAGGGGGAACCCAAGAGACCCAGTACTTC. This translates into CASSIVRGGTQETQYF.